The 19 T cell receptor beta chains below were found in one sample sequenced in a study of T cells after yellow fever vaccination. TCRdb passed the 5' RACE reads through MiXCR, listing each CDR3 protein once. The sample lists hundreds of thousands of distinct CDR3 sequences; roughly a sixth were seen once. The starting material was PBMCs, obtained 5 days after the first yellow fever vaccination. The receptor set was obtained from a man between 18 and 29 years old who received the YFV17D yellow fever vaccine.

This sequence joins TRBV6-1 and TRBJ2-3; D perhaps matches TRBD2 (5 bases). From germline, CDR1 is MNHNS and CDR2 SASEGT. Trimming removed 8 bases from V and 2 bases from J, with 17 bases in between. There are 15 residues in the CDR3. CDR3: CASAFRGSLTDTQYF. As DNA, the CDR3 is TGTGCCAGCGCCTTCCGAGGGTCCCTCACAGATACGCAGTATTTT.

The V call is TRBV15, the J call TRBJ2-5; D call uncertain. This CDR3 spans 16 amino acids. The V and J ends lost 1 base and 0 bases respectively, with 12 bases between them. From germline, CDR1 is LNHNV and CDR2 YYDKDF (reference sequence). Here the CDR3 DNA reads TGTGCCACCAGCAGAGTTCCTTTATCGTACCAAGAGACCCAGTACTTC. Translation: CATSRVPLSYQETQYF.

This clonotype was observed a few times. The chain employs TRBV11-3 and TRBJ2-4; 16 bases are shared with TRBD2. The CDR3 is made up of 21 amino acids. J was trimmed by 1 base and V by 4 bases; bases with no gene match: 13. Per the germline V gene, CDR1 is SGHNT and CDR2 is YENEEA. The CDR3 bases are TGTGCCAGCAGCTCTTATCTGGGACTAGCGGGGGGGCATAGGGCCAAAAACATTCAGTACTTC. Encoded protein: CASSSYLGLAGGHRAKNIQYF.

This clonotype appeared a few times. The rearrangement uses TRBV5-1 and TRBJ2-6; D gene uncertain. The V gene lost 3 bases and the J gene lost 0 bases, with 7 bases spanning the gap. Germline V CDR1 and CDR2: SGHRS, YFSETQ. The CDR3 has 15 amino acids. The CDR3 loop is CASSSRPSGANVLTF. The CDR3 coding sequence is TGCGCCAGCAGCTCGAGACCCTCTGGGGCCAACGTCCTGACTTTC.

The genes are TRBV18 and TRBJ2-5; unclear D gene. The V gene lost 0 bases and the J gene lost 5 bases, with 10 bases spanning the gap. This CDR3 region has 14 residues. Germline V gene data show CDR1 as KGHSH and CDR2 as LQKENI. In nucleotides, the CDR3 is TGTGCCAGCTCACCACCGCGGACCCGTGAGACCCAGTACTTC. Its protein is CASSPPRTRETQYF. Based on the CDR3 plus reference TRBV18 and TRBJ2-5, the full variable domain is NAGVMQNPRHLVRRRGQEARLRCSPMKGHSHVYWYRQLPEEGLKFMVYLQKENIIDESGMPKERFSAEFPKEGPSILRIQQVVRGDSAAYFCASSPPRTRETQYFGPGTRLLVL.

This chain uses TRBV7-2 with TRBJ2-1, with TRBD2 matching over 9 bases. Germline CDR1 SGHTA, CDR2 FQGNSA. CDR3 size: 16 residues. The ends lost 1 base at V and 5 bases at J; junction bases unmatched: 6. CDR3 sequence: CASSLGRGGRNNEQFF. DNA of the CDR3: TGTGCCAGCAGCTTAGGGCGGGGGGGCCGAAACAATGAGCAGTTCTTC.

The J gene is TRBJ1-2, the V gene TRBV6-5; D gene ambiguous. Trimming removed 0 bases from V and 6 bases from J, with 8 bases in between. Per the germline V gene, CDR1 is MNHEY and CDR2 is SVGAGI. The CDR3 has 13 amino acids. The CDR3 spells CASSYSGADGYTF. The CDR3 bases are TGTGCCAGCAGTTACTCGGGTGCGGATGGCTACACCTTC.

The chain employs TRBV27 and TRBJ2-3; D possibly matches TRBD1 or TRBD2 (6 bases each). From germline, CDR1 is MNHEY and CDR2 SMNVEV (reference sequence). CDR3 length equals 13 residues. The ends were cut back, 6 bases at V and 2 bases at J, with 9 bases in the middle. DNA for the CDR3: TGTGCCAGCAGCGGGGGCCACACAGATACGCAGTATTTT. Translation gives CASSGGHTDTQYF.

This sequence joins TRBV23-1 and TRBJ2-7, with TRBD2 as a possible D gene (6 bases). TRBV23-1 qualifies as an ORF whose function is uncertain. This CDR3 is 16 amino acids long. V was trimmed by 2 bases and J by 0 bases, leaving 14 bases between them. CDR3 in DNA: TGCGCCAGCAGTCAACAGGCGCCGGAGGGCTCCTACGAGCAGTACGTC. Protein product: CASSQQAPEGSYEQYV.

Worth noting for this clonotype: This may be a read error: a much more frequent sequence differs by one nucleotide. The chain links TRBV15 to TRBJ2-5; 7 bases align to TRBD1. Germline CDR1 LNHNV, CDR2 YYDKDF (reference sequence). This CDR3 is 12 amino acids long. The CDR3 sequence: CVTSRGWETQYF. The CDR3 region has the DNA TGTGTCACCAGCAGGGGGTGGGAGACCCAGTACTTC.

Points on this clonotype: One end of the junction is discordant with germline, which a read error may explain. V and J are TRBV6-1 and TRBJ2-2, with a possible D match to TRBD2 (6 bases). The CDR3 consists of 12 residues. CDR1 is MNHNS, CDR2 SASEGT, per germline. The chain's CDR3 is CASSELGEEVFF. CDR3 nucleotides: TGTGCCAGCAGTGAGCTTGGGGAGGAGGTGTTTTTT.

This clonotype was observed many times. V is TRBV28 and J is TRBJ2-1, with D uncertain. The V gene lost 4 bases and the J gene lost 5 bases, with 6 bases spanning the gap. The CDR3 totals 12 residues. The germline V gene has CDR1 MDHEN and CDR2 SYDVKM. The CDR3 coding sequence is TGTGCCAGCAGTTGGACCAACAATGAGCAGTTCTTC. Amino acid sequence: CASSWTNNEQFF.

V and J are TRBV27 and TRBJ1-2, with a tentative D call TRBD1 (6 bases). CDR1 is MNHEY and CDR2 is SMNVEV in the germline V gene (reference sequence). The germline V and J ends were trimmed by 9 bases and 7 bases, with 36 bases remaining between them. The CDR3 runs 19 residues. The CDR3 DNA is TGTGCCAGTTCCCCTGGTAAACACAGGGAGCCTGATTTATTAGTTGGCTACACCTTC. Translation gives CASSPGKHREPDLLVGYTF.

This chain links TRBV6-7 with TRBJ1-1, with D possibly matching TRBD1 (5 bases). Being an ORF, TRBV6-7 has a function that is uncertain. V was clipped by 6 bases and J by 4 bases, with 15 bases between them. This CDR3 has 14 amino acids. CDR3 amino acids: CASRLNRTSTEAFF. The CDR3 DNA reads TGTGCCAGCAGACTGAACAGGACGAGCACTGAAGCTTTCTTT.

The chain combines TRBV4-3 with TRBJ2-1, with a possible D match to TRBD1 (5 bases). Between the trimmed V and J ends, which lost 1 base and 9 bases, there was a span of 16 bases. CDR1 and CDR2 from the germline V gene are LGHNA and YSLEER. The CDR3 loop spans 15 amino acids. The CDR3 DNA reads TGCGCCAGCAGCCAAGTGGGGCGACAGTTATCTGAGCAGTTCTTC. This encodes CASSQVGRQLSEQFF.

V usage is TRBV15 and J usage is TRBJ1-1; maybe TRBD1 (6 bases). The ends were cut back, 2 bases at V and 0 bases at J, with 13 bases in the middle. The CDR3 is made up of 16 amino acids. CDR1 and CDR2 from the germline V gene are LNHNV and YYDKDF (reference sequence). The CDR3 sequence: CATSRTRTAMNTEAFF. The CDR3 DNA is TGTGCCACCAGCAGAACAAGGACAGCTATGAACACTGAAGCTTTCTTT.

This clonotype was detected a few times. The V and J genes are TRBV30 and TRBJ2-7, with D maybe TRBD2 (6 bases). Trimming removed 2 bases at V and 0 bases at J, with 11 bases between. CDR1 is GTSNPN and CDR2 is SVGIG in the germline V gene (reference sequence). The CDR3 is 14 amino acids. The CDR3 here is CAWSLRGLSYEQYF. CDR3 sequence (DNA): TGTGCCTGGAGTCTTAGGGGACTCTCCTACGAGCAGTACTTC.

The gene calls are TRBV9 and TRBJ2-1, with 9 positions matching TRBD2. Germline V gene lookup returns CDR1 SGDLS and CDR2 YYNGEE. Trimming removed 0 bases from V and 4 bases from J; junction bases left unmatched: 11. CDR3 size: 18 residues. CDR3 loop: CASSVGVSGGLGYNEQFF. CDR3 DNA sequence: TGTGCCAGCAGCGTAGGGGTTAGCGGGGGACTAGGGTACAATGAGCAGTTCTTC.

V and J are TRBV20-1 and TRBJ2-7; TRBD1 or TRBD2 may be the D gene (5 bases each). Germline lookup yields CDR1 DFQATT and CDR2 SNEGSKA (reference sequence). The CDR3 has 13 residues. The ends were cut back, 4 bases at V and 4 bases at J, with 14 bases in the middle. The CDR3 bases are TGCAGTGCTACCGGGACGCAAACTTACGAGCAGTACTTC. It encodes CSATGTQTYEQYF.